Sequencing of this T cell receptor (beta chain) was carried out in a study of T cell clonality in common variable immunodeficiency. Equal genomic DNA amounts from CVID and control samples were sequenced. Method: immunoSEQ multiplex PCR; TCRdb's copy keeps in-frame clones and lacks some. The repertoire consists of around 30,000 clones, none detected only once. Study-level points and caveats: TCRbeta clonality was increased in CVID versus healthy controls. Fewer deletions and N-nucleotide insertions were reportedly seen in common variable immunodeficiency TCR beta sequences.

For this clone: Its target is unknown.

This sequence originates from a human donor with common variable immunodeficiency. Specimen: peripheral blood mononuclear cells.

This CDR3 is CASSPINEQFF. The CDR3 bases that were read are TGTGCCAGCTCTCCCATTAATGAG. The chain employs TRBV18 and TRBJ2-1, with D unclear. The sequence runs out 3 residues before the end of the CDR3; the remainder is reconstructed from the germline J gene. The CDR3 is 11 amino acids. V lost 6 bases to trimming and J lost 7 bases, with 7 bases between them. Germline V gives CDR1 KGHSH, CDR2 LQKENI.